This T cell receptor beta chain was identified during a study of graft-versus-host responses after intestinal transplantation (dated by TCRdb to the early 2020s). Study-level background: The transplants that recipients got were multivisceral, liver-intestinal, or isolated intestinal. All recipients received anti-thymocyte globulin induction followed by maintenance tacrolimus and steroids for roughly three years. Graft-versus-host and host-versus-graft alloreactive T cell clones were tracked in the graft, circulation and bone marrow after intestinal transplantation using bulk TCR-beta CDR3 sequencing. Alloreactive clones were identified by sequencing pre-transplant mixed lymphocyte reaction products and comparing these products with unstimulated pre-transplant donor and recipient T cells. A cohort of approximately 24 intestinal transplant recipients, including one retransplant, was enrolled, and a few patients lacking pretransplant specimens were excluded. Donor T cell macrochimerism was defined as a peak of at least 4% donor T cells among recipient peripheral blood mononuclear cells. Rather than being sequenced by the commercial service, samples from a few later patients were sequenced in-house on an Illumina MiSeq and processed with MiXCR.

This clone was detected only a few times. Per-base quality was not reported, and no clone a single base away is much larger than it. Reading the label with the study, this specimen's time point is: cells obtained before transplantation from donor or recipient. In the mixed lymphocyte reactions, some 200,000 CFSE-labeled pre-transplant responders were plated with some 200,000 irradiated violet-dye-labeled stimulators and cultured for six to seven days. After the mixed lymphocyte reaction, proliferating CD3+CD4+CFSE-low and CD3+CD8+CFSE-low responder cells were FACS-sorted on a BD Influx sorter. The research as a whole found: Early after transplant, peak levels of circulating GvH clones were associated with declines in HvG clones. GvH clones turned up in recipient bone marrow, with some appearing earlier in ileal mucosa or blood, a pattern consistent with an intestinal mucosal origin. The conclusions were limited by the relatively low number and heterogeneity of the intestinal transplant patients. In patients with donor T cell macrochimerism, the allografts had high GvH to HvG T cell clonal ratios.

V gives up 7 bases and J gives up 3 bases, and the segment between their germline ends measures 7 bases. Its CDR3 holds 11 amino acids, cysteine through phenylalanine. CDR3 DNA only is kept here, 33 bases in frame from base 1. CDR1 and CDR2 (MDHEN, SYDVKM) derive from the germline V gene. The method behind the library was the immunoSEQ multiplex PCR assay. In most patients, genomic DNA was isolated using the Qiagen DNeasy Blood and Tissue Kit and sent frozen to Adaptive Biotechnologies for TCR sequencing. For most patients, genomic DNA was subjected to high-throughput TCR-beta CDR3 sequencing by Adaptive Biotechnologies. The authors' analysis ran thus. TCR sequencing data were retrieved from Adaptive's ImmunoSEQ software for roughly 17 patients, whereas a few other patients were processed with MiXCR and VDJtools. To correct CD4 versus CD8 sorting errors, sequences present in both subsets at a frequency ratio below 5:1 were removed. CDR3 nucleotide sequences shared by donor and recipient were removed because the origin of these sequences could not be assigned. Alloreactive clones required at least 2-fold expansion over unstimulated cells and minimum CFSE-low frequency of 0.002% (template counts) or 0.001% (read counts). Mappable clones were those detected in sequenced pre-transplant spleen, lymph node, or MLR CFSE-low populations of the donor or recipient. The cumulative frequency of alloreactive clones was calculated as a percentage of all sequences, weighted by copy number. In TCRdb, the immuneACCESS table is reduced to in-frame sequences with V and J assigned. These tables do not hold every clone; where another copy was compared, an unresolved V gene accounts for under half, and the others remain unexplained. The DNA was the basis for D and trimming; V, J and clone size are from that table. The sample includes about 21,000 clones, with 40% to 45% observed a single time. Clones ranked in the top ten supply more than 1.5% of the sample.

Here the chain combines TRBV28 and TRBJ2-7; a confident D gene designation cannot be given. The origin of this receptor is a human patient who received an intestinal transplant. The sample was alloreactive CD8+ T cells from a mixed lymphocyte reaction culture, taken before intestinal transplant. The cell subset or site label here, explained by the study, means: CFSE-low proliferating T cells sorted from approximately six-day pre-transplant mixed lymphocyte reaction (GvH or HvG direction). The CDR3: CASTSYYEQYF. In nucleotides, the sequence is TGTGCCAGCACCTCATACTACGAGCAGTACTTC.